The 21 T cell receptor beta chains in this list originate from one sample, sequenced in a study of control samples from healthy donors and cancer patients. Sequenced by immunoSEQ multiplex PCR; TCRdb stores in-frame clones only, minus some. This repertoire shows 100,000 to 120,000 clones, around four fifths found once; its top ten account for under 8.5%. Sequencing input: blood. These receptors originate from a young man in good health.

The chain joins TRBV7-2 to TRBJ2-2; 10 bases map to TRBD1. The CDR3 totals 16 residues. CDR1 is SGHTA and CDR2 is FQGNSA in the germline V gene. Losses at the gene ends were 1 base for V and 6 bases for J; bases not matched to a gene: 5. DNA of the CDR3: TGTGCCAGCAGCTTAGGGGCCGGGACAGGGGCCGGGGAGCTGTTTTTT. Protein: CASSLGAGTGAGELFF. The full variable domain, its missing parts supplied by reference TRBV7-2 and TRBJ2-2, is GAGVSQSPSNKVTEKGKDVELRCDPISGHTALYWYRQSLGQGLEFLIYFQGNSAPDKSGLPSDRFSAERTGGSVSTLTIQRTQQEDSAVYLCASSLGAGTGAGELFFGEGSRLTVL.

The J gene is TRBJ1-2, the V gene TRBV9; D remains ambiguous. The CDR3 has 13 residues. Germline V gene sequence: CDR1 SGDLS, CDR2 YYNGEE. With 5 bases removed from V and 2 bases from J, the gap between germline ends came to 10 bases. The CDR3 bases are TGTGCCAGCAGTCCGGGAGGAAACTATGGCTACACCTTC. This sequence encodes CASSPGGNYGYTF.

V and J are TRBV29-1 and TRBJ2-2; D call uncertain. Trimming took off 3 bases at V and 3 bases at J, with 8 bases between the two ends. CDR3 length: 13 amino acids. The germline V gene has CDR1 SQVTM and CDR2 ANQGSEA. CDR3 DNA: TGCAGCGTTGATGGGTCCCACACCGGGGAGCTGTTTTTT. Translating gives CSVDGSHTGELFF.

This rearrangement joins TRBV7-2 to TRBJ2-1; the D call may be TRBD1 or TRBD2 (5 bases each). This CDR3 is 16 amino acids long. Trimming pared 1 base from V and 4 bases from J, leaving 14 bases between. From germline, CDR1 is SGHTA and CDR2 FQGNSA. CDR3 sequence: CASSLVAGDGYNEQFF. In DNA form, the CDR3 reads TGTGCCAGCAGCTTAGTGGCTGGGGACGGGTACAATGAGCAGTTCTTC.

The CDR3, as DNA: TGTGCCACCCAAGAGACCCTGAACACCGGGGAGCTGTTTTTT. Protein product: CATQETLNTGELFF. J is TRBJ2-2 and V is TRBV24-1; D not resolved. Germline CDR1 KGHDR, CDR2 SFDVKD. V was pared by 9 bases and J by 1 base, with 11 bases between. This CDR3 has 14 residues.

The V and J genes are TRBV6-5 and TRBJ1-1, with a possible D match to TRBD1 (5 bases). The length of the CDR3 is 14 residues. Germline V gene sequence: CDR1 MNHEY, CDR2 SVGAGI. V dropped 6 bases and J dropped 10 bases, with 21 bases sitting between them. In nucleotides, the CDR3 is TGTGCCAGCAGCAAACCGGGCGGGACGGGGGTAGCTTTCTTT. Its protein product is CASSKPGGTGVAFF.

V is TRBV9 and J is TRBJ1-2, with a possible D match to TRBD1 (5 bases). Deletions cut 0 bases from V and 8 bases from J, with 17 bases between. The CDR3 covers 15 residues. The germline CDR1 and CDR2 sequences are SGDLS and YYNGEE. The CDR3 sequence: CASSVGPGLRSGYTF. CDR3 in DNA: TGTGCCAGCAGCGTAGGCCCAGGGCTCAGGTCCGGCTACACCTTC.

The rearrangement uses TRBV10-3 and TRBJ2-7; no definite D call. V was cut by 8 bases and J by 0 bases, with 20 bases left in between. This CDR3 is built from 16 residues. Germline assignment: CDR1 ENHRY and CDR2 SYGVKD. CDR3 in amino acids: CAISQSDRASSYEQYF. CDR3 DNA sequence: TGTGCCATCTCTCAGTCGGATAGGGCGAGCTCCTACGAGCAGTACTTC.

The V and J genes are TRBV30 and TRBJ1-4, with 7 bases that match TRBD1. CDR1 and CDR2 from the germline V gene are GTSNPN and SVGIG (reference sequence). This CDR3 comprises 13 residues. The V segment lost 1 base and the J segment 12 bases; nucleotides outside the gene matches: 8. CDR3 residues: CAWSGPTGTELFF. The CDR3 DNA follows: TGTGCCTGGAGTGGACCTACGGGGACAGAACTGTTTTTT.

CDR3 DNA sequence: TGTGCCACCAGTGATTCCGCAGCAGGCTATAGCAATCAGCCCCAGCATTTT. Its protein product is CATSDSAAGYSNQPQHF. This chain joins TRBV24-1 and TRBJ1-5; D call uncertain. CDR3 length equals 17 residues. In germline, CDR1 is KGHDR, CDR2 SFDVKD. Trimming pared 2 bases from V and 0 bases from J, leaving 13 bases between.

This chain joins TRBV11-2 and TRBJ1-2, with D perhaps TRBD1 (5 bases). The V and J ends lost 2 bases and 7 bases respectively, with 26 bases between them. CDR1 is SGHAT and CDR2 is FQNNGV in the germline V gene. CDR3 length: 18 amino acids. In nucleotides, the CDR3 is TGTGCCAGCAGCTTACGACGGGCCGAGGGGCGAAACGTGGGTGGCTACACCTTC. Protein product: CASSLRRAEGRNVGGYTF.

The rearrangement uses TRBV6-5 and TRBJ1-6; D call uncertain. V was cut by 0 bases and J by 7 bases, with 13 bases left in between. Germline V CDR1 and CDR2: MNHEY, SVGAGI. The CDR3 is made up of 16 amino acids. The DNA of the CDR3 is TGTGCCAGCAGTTACTCGTTCGCAGGTGGGAATTCACCCCTCCACTTT. Translated: CASSYSFAGGNSPLHF.

The chain has TRBV15 and TRBJ1-2, with D perhaps TRBD1 (5 bases). Trimming left V 6 bases short and J 7 bases short, with 12 bases between. The CDR3 totals 12 residues. Germline V CDR1 and CDR2: LNHNV, YYDKDF (reference sequence). The CDR3 loop is CATSPGTFGYTF. The CDR3 DNA reads TGTGCCACCAGTCCCGGGACTTTTGGCTACACCTTC.

The chain has TRBV6-5 and TRBJ2-7, with D possibly TRBD1 on 6 matching bases. Germline values: CDR1 MNHEY, CDR2 SVGAGI. The germline V and J ends were trimmed by 7 bases and 9 bases, with 16 bases remaining between them. CDR3 size: 12 residues. CDR3 in amino acids: CASNLQGVGQYV. CDR3 coding DNA: TGTGCCAGCAACTTACAGGGAGTCGGGCAGTACGTC.

The chain employs TRBV3-1 (or the pseudogene TRBV3-2) and TRBJ1-5; D might be TRBD1 (5 bases). The V gene lost 10 bases and the J gene lost 0 bases, with 16 bases spanning the gap. Germline V gives CDR1 LGHDT, CDR2 YNNKEL (reference sequence). This CDR3 has 15 amino acids. Written as DNA, the CDR3 is TGTGCCACCAGAGACAGCCGTTATAGCAATCAGCCCCAGCATTTT. It specifies CATRDSRYSNQPQHF.

This clone has a single count. V gene TRBV19 combines with J gene TRBJ1-4; D ambiguous. The length of the CDR3 is 14 residues. Germline V gene data show CDR1 as LNHDA and CDR2 as SQIVND (reference sequence). V shed 3 bases and J shed 3 bases, with 8 bases lying between them. The DNA of the CDR3 is TGTGCCAGTAGTATCTGGGGAGCTAATGAAAAACTGTTTTTT. It yields the protein CASSIWGANEKLFF.

The gene calls are TRBV1 and TRBJ1-1; the table calls TRBD1, which could not be checked here. TRBV1 represents a pseudogene. This CDR3 has 15 amino acids. The CDR3 coding sequence is TGCACCAGCAGCCAAGATCAGGACAGGCGGGATGAAGCTTTCTTT. Translation gives CTSSQDQDRRDEAFF.

The V call is TRBV25-1, the J call TRBJ1-4, with D perhaps matching TRBD1 (6 bases). Germline V gene data show CDR1 as MGHDK and CDR2 as SYGVNS. V lost 1 base and J 6 bases, leaving 18 bases between the germline ends. The CDR3 sequence is 17 residues long. CDR3 amino acids: CASSELVVAAGDEKLFF. For the CDR3, the DNA is TGTGCCAGCAGTGAATTAGTGGTGGCGGCAGGGGATGAAAAACTGTTTTTT.

The chain recombines TRBV19 with TRBJ1-5, with 7 bases matching TRBD1. CDR3 length: 15 residues. Germline V CDR1 and CDR2: LNHDA, SQIVND (reference sequence). V shed 5 bases, J shed 5 bases, and the junction held 9 bases outside the gene matches. The CDR3 sequence: CASSALQGPHQPQHF. CDR3 DNA: TGTGCCAGTAGTGCCCTACAGGGGCCACATCAGCCCCAGCATTTT.

This sequence joins TRBV7-2 and TRBJ1-3, with D unclear. Germline CDR1 is SGHTA and CDR2 is FQGNSA. The V and J ends lost 5 bases and 2 bases respectively, with 13 bases between them. CDR3 length: 15 amino acids. CDR3 amino acids: CASSVEGIPGNTIYF. CDR3 sequence (DNA): TGTGCCAGCAGCGTGGAGGGCATCCCTGGAAACACCATATATTTT.

The rearrangement uses TRBV4-1 and TRBJ2-3; TRBD1 matches 7 bases. Trimming took 4 bases from V and 4 from J; bases not matched to a gene: 8. This CDR3 is built from 15 residues. The V gene's germline CDR1 is MGHRA and CDR2 YSYEKL. The CDR3 bases are TGCGCCAGCAGCCTCAGACAGGGAAAGGCAGATACGCAGTATTTT. Encoded protein: CASSLRQGKADTQYF.